The entry that follows covers one T cell receptor beta chain sequence. Its target is unknown. This CDR3 comprises 17 residues. J lost 1 base, V lost 0 bases, and 9 bases had no gene match. Germline CDR1 and CDR2: SGHNT and YYREEE (reference sequence). TCRdb keeps only in-frame clones here, not all; method: immunoSEQ multiplex PCR. This sample has about 1 million clones; around four fifths occur once, and the top ten carry 1.2% to 1.5%. The sample originates from a study of shared clonotypes between healthy human individuals. Study-wide results and limits: Sampling was confined to blood; repertoires within tissues likely differ.

This clonotype originated in a man between 18 and 35 years old in good health. The sample taken for sequencing was memory CD4+ T cells sorted from blood. The sample's subset: CD45RA-negative fraction. V usage is TRBV5-4 and J usage is TRBJ2-5; 7 bases align to TRBD2. The CDR3 DNA sequence: TGTGCCAGCAGCTTGGCCGCTAGCGGTACTGGCCAAGAGACCCAGTACTTC. Translated: CASSLAASGTGQETQYF. Together with reference TRBV5-4 and TRBJ2-5, the CDR3 gives the full variable domain: ETGVTQSPTHLIKTRGQQVTLRCSSQSGHNTVSWYQQALGQGPQFIFQYYREEENGRGNFPPRFSGLQFPNYSSELNVNALELDDSALYLCASSLAASGTGQETQYFGPGTRLLVL.